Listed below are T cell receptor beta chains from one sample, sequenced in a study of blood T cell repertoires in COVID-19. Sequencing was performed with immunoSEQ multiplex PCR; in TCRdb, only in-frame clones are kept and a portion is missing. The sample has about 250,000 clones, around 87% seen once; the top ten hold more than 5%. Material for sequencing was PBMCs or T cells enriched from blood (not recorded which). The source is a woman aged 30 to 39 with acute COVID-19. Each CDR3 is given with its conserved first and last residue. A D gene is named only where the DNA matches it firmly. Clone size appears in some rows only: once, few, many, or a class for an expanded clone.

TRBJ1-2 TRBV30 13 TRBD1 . TGTGCCTGGAGTGGGGGACAGAACTATGGCTACACCTTC CAWSGGQNYGYTF
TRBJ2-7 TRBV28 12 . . TGTGCCAGCAGTTTAAGGAGCCACGAGCAGTACTTC CASSLRSHEQYF
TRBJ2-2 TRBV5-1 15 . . TGCGCCAGCAGCTTGGCAAACTCGAACACCGGGGAGCTGTTTTTT CASSLANSNTGELFF
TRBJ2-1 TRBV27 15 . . TGTGCCAGCAAGAGGGCGGGAAGCTCCTACAATGAGCAGTTCTTC CASKRAGSSYNEQFF
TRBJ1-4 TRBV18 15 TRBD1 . TGTGCCAGCTCACCGACAGGGTCCCCTAATGAAAAACTGTTTTTT CASSPTGSPNEKLFF
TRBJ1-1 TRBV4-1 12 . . TGCGCCAGCAGCCAGACAAACACTGAAGCTTTCTTT CASSQTNTEAFF
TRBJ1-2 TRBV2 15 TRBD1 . TGTGCCAGCAGTGAATTAGGGACAGCGACCTATGGCTACACCTTC CASSELGTATYGYTF
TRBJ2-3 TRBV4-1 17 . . TGCGCCAGCAGCCAAGGGGGCGGTGTCCTATTCACAGATACGCAGTATTTT CASSQGGGVLFTDTQYF
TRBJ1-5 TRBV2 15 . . TGTGCCAGCAGTGAAAGGGCGCGGGAACATCAGCCCCAGCATTTT CASSERAREHQPQHF
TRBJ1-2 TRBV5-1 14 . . TGCGCCAGCAGCTTGGGACAGAGCCCTTCTGGCTACACCTTC CASSLGQSPSGYTF
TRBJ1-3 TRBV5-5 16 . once TGTGCCAGCAGCCGAACCGGGATCAGCTCTGGAAACACCATATATTTT CASSRTGISSGNTIYF
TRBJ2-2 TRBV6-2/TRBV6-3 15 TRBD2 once TGTGCCAGCAGCATTAGCGGGATGGGCACCGGGGAGCTGTTTTTT CASSISGMGTGELFF
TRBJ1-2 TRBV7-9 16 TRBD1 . TGTGCCAGCAGCTTCCCGCGGGCGACAGGGGATGAGAGCTACACCTTC CASSFPRATGDESYTF
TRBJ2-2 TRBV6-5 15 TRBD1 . TGTGCCAGCCAAACCGGGACAGGGGGCACCGGGGAGCTGTTTTTT CASQTGTGGTGELFF
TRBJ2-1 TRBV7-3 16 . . TGTGCCAGCAGCTTATTCGAGCCCGGGACCTACAATGAGCAGTTCTTC CASSLFEPGTYNEQFF
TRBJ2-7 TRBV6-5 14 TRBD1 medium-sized TGTGCCAGCAGCCGACAGGGGGGCAGCTACGAGCAGTACTTC CASSRQGGSYEQYF
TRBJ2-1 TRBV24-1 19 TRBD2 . TGTGCCACCAGTGATTGGGGGGGGGCCGCGAGCGGGAGTACAAATGAGCAGTTCTTC CATSDWGGAASGSTNEQFF
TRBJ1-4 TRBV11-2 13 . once TGTGCCAGCAGCCGTCAAACAGGGGAAAAACTGTTTTTT CASSRQTGEKLFF
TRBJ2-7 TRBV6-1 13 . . TGTGCCAGCAGTGAAGAGACATTTTCGGAGCAGTACTTC CASSEETFSEQYF
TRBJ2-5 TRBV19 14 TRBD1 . TGTGCCAGTAGCCGGGACAGGACGATACAGACCCAGTACTTC CASSRDRTIQTQYF
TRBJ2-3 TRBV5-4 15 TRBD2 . TGTGCCAGCAGCCCCCGACTAGCGGGCACAGATACGCAGTATTTT CASSPRLAGTDTQYF
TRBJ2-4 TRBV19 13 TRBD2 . TGTGCCAGTAGTAGTACTAGCGGGGGCCTACAGTACTTC CASSSTSGGLQYF
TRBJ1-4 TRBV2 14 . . TGTGCCAGCAGTGAGTTCCCTTTTAATGAAAAACTGTTTTTT CASSEFPFNEKLFF
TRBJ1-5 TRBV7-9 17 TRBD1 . TGTGCCAGCAGCATAAATTTACAGGGGGAAGGCAATCAGCCCCAGCATTTT CASSINLQGEGNQPQHF